This T cell receptor (beta chain) was sequenced during a study of Ad26.COV2.S vaccination and SARS-CoV-2 variants. Whole-study context: Intramuscular Ad26.COV2.S doses were given once or twice, 56 days apart.

V shed 5 bases and J shed 10 bases, with 18 bases lying between them. CDR1 MGHDK and CDR2 SYGVNS come from the germline V gene. This CDR3 is 15 amino acids long. Measured with immunoSEQ multiplex PCR; TCRdb has only the in-frame clones, and not every one. Of more than 350,000 clones in the sample, over 75% were seen once. Stated treatment: some 20 received Ad26.COV2.S at low or high dose, single or two shots; 5 received placebo; per-sample allocation not given. Material that was analyzed had been drawn on day 63 after the first vaccine or placebo injection. The chain couples TRBV25-1 to TRBJ1-6, with no clear D. The sequenced sample was peripheral blood, obtained in a trial of Ad26.COV2.S vaccine versus placebo. This TCR was sampled from a person between 18 and 60 years old who received the Ad26.COV2.S COVID-19 vaccine or a placebo. The DNA for the CDR3 is TGTGCCAGCAGTCCCCCAGGAACTAGAGTATCACCCCTCCACTTT. This encodes CASSPPGTRVSPLHF.